These T cell receptor beta chains were read from a single sample in a study of shared clonotypes between healthy human individuals. The repertoire was sequenced with immunoSEQ multiplex PCR; TCRdb's copy has only in-frame clones and lacks some. The sample lists 660,000 or so clones, about 96% occurring once. The sequencing sample was made of naive CD8+ T cells sorted from blood. The receptors stem from a woman in her 30s in good health. Both conserved end residues are part of each CDR3. The D gene is left open where the match is weak. Only part of the rows carry a size: once, few, many, or a class if the clone is expanded.

>-|-|TRBV6-1|TRBJ2-7
CASSEAGVGEQYF
TGTGCCAGCAGTGAAGCGGGAGTAGGGGAGCAGTACTTC
>TRBD2|once|TRBV14|TRBJ2-3
CASSQEVLAGATLIFTDTQYF
TGTGCCAGCAGCCAAGAGGTACTAGCGGGAGCTACCTTAATATTCACAGATACGCAGTATTTT
>-|-|TRBV2|TRBJ2-3
CASSEGYTSTDTQYF
TGTGCCAGCAGTGAAGGATATACTAGCACAGATACGCAGTATTTT
>-|-|TRBV27|TRBJ1-1
CASRMGGEAFF
TGTGCCAGCAGGATGGGGGGTGAAGCTTTCTTT
>TRBD2|-|TRBV9|TRBJ2-5
CASSVGDSGAQYF
TGTGCCAGCAGCGTAGGTGATAGCGGGGCCCAGTACTTC
>-|-|TRBV7-9|TRBJ1-1
CASGNRTSNTEAFF
TGTGCCAGCGGCAACCGAACCTCCAACACTGAAGCTTTCTTT
>TRBD2|-|TRBV4-1|TRBJ2-7
CASSQDSRTSDYEQYF
TGCGCCAGCAGCCAAGATAGCCGGACTAGCGACTACGAGCAGTACTTC
>TRBD2|-|TRBV7-9|TRBJ2-7
CASSLGAGGISEQYF
TGTGCCAGCAGCTTAGGAGCGGGAGGAATATCCGAGCAGTACTTC
>TRBD1|-|TRBV7-9|TRBJ2-5
CASSPLDRNQETQYF
TGTGCCAGCAGCCCTCTGGACAGGAACCAAGAGACCCAGTACTTC
>TRBD1|-|TRBV4-1|TRBJ2-7
CASSPFPPGQATYEQYF
TGCGCCAGCAGCCCCTTCCCACCGGGACAGGCGACCTACGAGCAGTACTTC
>-|-|TRBV10-1|TRBJ2-7
CASSDSYEQYF
TGCGCCAGCAGTGACTCCTACGAGCAGTACTTC
>-|-|TRBV14|TRBJ1-4
CASSQVGTTTLFF
TGTGCCAGCAGCCAAGTGGGGACCACCACACTGTTTTTT
>-|-|TRBV4-1|TRBJ2-1
CASSQEEKRPDNEQFF
TGCGCCAGCAGCCAAGAGGAAAAGCGCCCTGACAATGAGCAGTTCTTC
>-|-|TRBV5-6|TRBJ1-3
CASSLWFSSGNTIYF
TGTGCCAGCAGCTTGTGGTTTTCCTCTGGAAACACCATATATTTT
>-|-|TRBV28|TRBJ2-7
CASSSTSATSPYEQYF
TGTGCCAGCAGTTCGACATCGGCGACTAGTCCTTACGAGCAGTACTTC
>-|-|TRBV30|TRBJ1-5
CAWATGLDQPQHF
TGTGCCTGGGCTACAGGGCTGGATCAGCCCCAGCATTTT
>-|-|TRBV6-1|TRBJ2-7
CASLEGRYYEQYF
TGTGCCAGCCTCGAGGGGCGCTACTACGAGCAGTACTTC
>-|-|TRBV27|TRBJ2-1
CASQWDSWTRSEQFF
TGTGCCAGCCAGTGGGACTCCTGGACGAGAAGTGAGCAGTTCTTC
>-|-|TRBV7-9|TRBJ2-7
CASSLRIHEQYF
TGTGCCAGCAGCTTACGGATCCACGAGCAGTACTTC
>-|-|TRBV6-1|TRBJ1-2
CASSEALYRVDTF
TGTGCCAGCAGTGAAGCGCTCTACAGGGTTGACACCTTC
>TRBD2|-|TRBV11-1|TRBJ2-7
CASSPRLAGDSDYEQYF
TGTGCCAGCAGCCCACGACTAGCGGGGGACTCCGACTACGAGCAGTACTTC
>TRBD1|once|TRBV2|TRBJ2-7
CASSVPRTGLNYEQYF
TGTGCCAGCAGTGTCCCCCGGACAGGGTTAAATTACGAGCAGTACTTC
>TRBD2|-|TRBV7-6|TRBJ2-7
CASSLSLGERESYEQYF
TGTGCCAGCAGCTTATCTCTAGGTGAGCGGGAGTCCTACGAGCAGTACTTC
>-|few|TRBV5-4|TRBJ2-1
CASSYTNNEQFF
TGTGCCAGCAGCTACACAAACAATGAGCAGTTCTTC
>-|-|TRBV27|TRBJ2-1
CASSPPRAEQFF
TGTGCCAGCAGTCCCCCGAGGGCAGAGCAGTTCTTC
>-|-|TRBV5-1|TRBJ1-1
CASSLDVNTEAFF
TGCGCCAGCAGCTTGGACGTGAACACTGAAGCTTTCTTT
>-|-|TRBV28|TRBJ2-5
CASTLYRNQETQYF
TGTGCCAGCACCCTGTACAGAAACCAAGAGACCCAGTACTTC
>-|-|TRBV28|TRBJ2-7
CASSSWTEALGEQYF
TGTGCCAGCAGTTCTTGGACAGAAGCTTTGGGCGAGCAGTACTTC
>-|-|TRBV29-1|TRBJ2-7
CSVEQAYEQYF
TGCAGCGTTGAGCAGGCCTACGAGCAGTACTTC
>-|-|TRBV5-6|TRBJ1-3
CASSMMTGGNTIYF
TGTGCCAGCAGCATGATGACAGGTGGAAACACCATATATTTT
>-|-|TRBV30|TRBJ1-5
CAWSWQWGNQPQHF
TGTGCCTGGAGTTGGCAGTGGGGCAATCAGCCCCAGCATTTT
>-|-|TRBV27|TRBJ2-1
CASSLEEGSPYNEQFF
TGTGCCAGCAGTCTGGAAGAGGGATCCCCCTACAATGAGCAGTTCTTC
>TRBD2|-|TRBV6-5|TRBJ2-7
CASSFAGGNTYEQYF
TGTGCCAGCAGTTTTGCGGGAGGGAACACCTACGAGCAGTACTTC